This T cell receptor beta chain derives from a study of shared clonotypes between healthy human individuals. Libraries were prepared by immunoSEQ multiplex PCR; TCRdb keeps only in-frame clonotypes and omits some of them. Seen here are 110,000 or so clones, around 65% observed once, and the top ten hold about 25%. As to this clone: Antigen: not known.

Regarding the study as a whole: Clonotype sharing among donors was thought likely to change with sequencing depth.

The CDR3 contains 15 residues. Germline assignment: CDR1 SEHNR and CDR2 FQNEAQ (reference sequence). V usage is TRBV7-9 and J usage is TRBJ2-5; possible D gene TRBD1, 6 bases. Near its end, the DNA agrees better with TRBJ2-7, so the J call may be wrong. The clonotype was recovered from a woman aged 25 to 39 in good health. Sequenced input: memory CD8+ T cells sorted from blood. Subset of the sample: CD45RO+ cells pooled with CCR7-negative TemRA cells. CDR3 residues: CASSLDGHLGGEQYF. The CDR3 nucleotides read TGTGCCAGCAGCCTTGACGGCCACCTAGGGGGCGAGCAGTACTTC.